What follows describes a single TCR beta chain. This entry belongs to a study of blood T cell repertoires in COVID-19. Background on the study: Researchers got acute and convalescent COVID-19 samples from the United States, Italy and Spain. PBMCs, B-cell-depleted T cells, or T cells provided the cDNA or gDNA that made up the material.

The authors' processing: Cell counts per sample came from amplifying reference gene primers. Repertoires were generated with immunoSEQ multiplex PCR, while TCRdb's copy carries only in-frame clones and drops some. The V and J calls and clone size were taken over from that table, and D and trimming were inferred from the DNA. The sample shows roughly 250,000 clones, about four fifths of them seen only once. The CDR3 length is 13 residues. CDR1 and CDR2 from the germline V gene are GTSNPN and SVGIG (reference sequence). Germline trimming cut 2 bases from V and 4 bases from J; bases unmatched to any gene: 2.

The sample taken for sequencing was peripheral blood. This sequence originates from a woman in her thirties or forties who had recovered from COVID-19. V and J are TRBV30 and TRBJ2-3, with TRBD2 matching over 8 bases. The CDR3: CAWSSGGADTQYF. Here the CDR3 DNA reads TGTGCCTGGAGTTCGGGGGGGGCAGATACGCAGTATTTT. The full variable domain, its missing parts supplied by reference TRBV30 and TRBJ2-3, is SQTIHQWPATLVQPVGSPLSLECTVEGTSNPNLYWYRQAAGRGLQLLFYSVGIGQISSEVPQNLSASRPQDRQFILSSKKLLLSDSGFYLCAWSSGGADTQYFGPGTRLTVL.